This T cell receptor (beta chain) stems from a study of T cells expressing NK-cell markers. Study overall: Sorted CD3+CD56-NKG2C+, CD3+CD56+NKG2C+ and CD3+CD56+NKG2C- T cells supplied the TCR beta repertoires. Study-level points and caveats: Six donors carried dominant NKG2C+ clonotypes that made up roughly 1.0-7.0% of their CD8+ T cells. The CD3+CD56-NKG2C+ fraction of a handful of donors was also led by these clonotypes.

A note on this clonotype: Its target is not known.

For TCR beta, cDNA was produced by 5'RACE template switching with UMIs. TCRdb re-called the 5' RACE reads and shows each CDR3 protein once, DNA omitted. The sample's table shows 200,000 to 300,000 distinct CDR3 sequences. CDR3 size: 15 residues. The source is a young man in good health. The chain employs TRBV12-3 or TRBV12-4 and TRBJ1-6; TCRdb's D call of TRBD1 is untestable without DNA. Material: blood T cells: a sorted CD56 or NKG2C T cell subset, CD4+ or CD8+ T cells, or bulk PBMC T cells (not recorded which). The chain's CDR3 is CASSFLGQGTSPLHF.